This section outlines one T cell receptor (beta chain) sequence together with its context. These data are taken from a study of blood T cell repertoires in COVID-19. Study-level background: Sites across the United States, Italy and Spain contributed samples from acute and convalescent COVID-19. In each case, the material was cDNA or gDNA derived from T cells, B-cell-depleted T cells, or PBMCs.

The CDR3 is made up of 14 amino acids. V was cut by 6 bases and J by 6 bases, with 17 bases left in between. Germline loops: CDR1 MDHEN, CDR2 SYDVKM. Only in-frame clones appear in the TCRdb table, and some are missing; sequencing was by immunoSEQ multiplex PCR. The sample includes roughly 100,000 clones, 70% to 90% of them seen just once. Sequencing used peripheral blood. V and J are TRBV28 and TRBJ1-2, with TRBD1 as a possible D gene (6 bases). The clonotype was recovered from an elderly man with acute or convalescent COVID-19. This CDR3 reads CASSPPTGVNGYTF. The CDR3, as DNA: TGTGCCAGCAGCCCCCCGACAGGAGTAAATGGCTACACCTTC.